This T cell receptor (beta chain) comes out of a study of shared clonotypes between healthy human individuals. Study summary: Researchers drew samples from a couple of women and a few men aged 18 to 49.

Generated by immunoSEQ multiplex PCR, the TCRdb table keeps only in-frame clones and is missing some. Of some 480,000 clones in the sample, around 80% were seen once. This clone was detected a few times. Around 100 million PBMCs were counted before genomic DNA extraction. CDR1 is WSHSY and CDR2 is SAAADI in the germline V gene. The CDR3 sequence is 12 residues long. The trim removed 9 bases at V and 5 bases at J, leaving 5 bases unmatched. Sequencing input: PBMCs. The genes are TRBV10-2 and TRBJ2-5; 8 bases line up with TRBD2. This sequence originates from a woman aged 35 to 49 in good health. Some clones in this sample may be carry-over from other donors' samples. CDR3: CASWTGGETQYF. The CDR3 DNA reads as TGCGCCAGTTGGACGGGGGGGGAGACCCAGTACTTC.